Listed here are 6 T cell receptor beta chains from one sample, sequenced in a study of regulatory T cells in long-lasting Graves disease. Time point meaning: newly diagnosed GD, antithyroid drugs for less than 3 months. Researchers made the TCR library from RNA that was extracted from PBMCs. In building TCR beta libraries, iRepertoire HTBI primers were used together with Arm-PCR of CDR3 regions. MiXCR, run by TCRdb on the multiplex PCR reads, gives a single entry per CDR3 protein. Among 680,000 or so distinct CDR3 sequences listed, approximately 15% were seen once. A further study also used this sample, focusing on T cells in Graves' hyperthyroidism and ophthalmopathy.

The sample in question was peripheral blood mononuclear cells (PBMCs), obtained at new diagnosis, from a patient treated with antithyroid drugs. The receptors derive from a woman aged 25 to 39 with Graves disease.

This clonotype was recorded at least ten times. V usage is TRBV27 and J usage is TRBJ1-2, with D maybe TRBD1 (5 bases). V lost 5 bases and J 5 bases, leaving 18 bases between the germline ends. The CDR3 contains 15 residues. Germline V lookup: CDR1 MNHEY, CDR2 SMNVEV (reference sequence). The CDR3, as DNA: TGTGCCAGCAGTACGATTGGTGGGGCAGAGTATGGCTACACCTTC. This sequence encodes CASSTIGGAEYGYTF.

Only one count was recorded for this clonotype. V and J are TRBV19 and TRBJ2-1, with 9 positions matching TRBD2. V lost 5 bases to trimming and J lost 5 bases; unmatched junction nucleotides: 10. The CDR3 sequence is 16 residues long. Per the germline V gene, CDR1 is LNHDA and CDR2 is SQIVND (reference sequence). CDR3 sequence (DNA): TGTGCCAGTAGTGTTAGACTAGCGGAAAGAAACAATGAGCAGTTCTTC. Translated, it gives CASSVRLAERNNEQFF.

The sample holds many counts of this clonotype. CDR3 in amino acids: CASSTPIQGQDTQYF. As DNA, the CDR3 is TGTGCCAGCAGCACCCCGATCCAGGGTCAAGATACGCAGTATTTT. This chain links TRBV28 with TRBJ2-3; tentative D call: TRBD1 (5 bases). This CDR3 region has 15 residues. Trimming took off 6 bases at V and 5 bases at J, with 18 bases between the two ends. Germline V CDR1 and CDR2: MDHEN, SYDVKM.

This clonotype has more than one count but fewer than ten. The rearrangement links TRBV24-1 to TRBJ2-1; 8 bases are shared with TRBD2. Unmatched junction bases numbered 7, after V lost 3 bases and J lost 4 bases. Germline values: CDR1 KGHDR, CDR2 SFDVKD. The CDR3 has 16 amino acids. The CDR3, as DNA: TGTGCCACCAGTGATGCGTGGCGGGAGGCTTACAATGAGCAGTTCTTC. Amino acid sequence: CATSDAWREAYNEQFF.

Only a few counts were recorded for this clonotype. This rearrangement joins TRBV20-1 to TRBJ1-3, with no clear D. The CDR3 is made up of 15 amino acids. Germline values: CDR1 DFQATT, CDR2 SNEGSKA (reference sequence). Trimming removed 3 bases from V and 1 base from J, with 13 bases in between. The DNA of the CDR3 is TGCAGTGCTAGGGCCCCTTTGGGGTCTGGAAACACCATATATTTT. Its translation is CSARAPLGSGNTIYF.

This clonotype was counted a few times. CDR3 sequence (DNA): TGTGCCTGGAGCCAGGGTCCGGGCGGGCAGCCCCAGCATTTT. Translating gives CAWSQGPGGQPQHF. The chain combines TRBV30 with TRBJ1-5, with D possibly TRBD1 on 5 matching bases. Germline CDR1 is GTSNPN and CDR2 is SVGIG (reference sequence). With 3 bases removed from V and 7 bases from J, the gap between germline ends came to 16 bases. This CDR3 region has 14 residues.